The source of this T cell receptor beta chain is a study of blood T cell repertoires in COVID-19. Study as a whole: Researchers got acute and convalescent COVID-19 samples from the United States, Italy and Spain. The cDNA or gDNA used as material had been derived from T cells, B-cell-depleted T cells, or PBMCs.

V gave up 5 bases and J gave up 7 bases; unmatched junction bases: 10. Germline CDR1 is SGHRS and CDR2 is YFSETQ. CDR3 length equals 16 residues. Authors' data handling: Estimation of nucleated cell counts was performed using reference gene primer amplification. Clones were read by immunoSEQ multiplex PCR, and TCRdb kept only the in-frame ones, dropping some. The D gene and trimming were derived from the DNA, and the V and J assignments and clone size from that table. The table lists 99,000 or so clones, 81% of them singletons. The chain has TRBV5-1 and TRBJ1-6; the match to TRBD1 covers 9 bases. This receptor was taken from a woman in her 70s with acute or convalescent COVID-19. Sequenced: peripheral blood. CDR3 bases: TGCGCCAGCAGTTCACAGGGGGCTCCTCTCAATTCACCCCTCCACTTT. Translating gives CASSSQGAPLNSPLHF.